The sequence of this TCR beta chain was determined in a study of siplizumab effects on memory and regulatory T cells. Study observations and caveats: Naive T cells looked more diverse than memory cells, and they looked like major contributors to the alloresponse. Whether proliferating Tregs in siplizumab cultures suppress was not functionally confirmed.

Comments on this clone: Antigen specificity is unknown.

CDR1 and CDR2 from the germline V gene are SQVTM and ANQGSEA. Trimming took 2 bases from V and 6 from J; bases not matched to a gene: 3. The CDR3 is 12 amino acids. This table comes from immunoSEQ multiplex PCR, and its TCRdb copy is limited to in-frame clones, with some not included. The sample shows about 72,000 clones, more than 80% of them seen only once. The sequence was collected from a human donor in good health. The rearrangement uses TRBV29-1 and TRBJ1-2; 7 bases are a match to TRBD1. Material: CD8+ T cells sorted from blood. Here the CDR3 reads CSVEPQGDGYTF. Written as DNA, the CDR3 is TGCAGCGTTGAACCCCAGGGGGATGGCTACACCTTC.